These 5 T cell receptor beta chains share one sample of origin, sequenced in a study of OX40 agonist ivuxolimab in advanced cancers. The table came from immunoSEQ multiplex PCR; TCRdb's copy has only in-frame clones and leaves some out. In the table there are over 55,000 clones, roughly 92% of which are singletons. Here the sequenced sample was CD4+ or CD8+ T cells sorted from blood, taken in a trial of the OX40 agonist ivuxolimab. Source of these receptors: an adult with an advanced solid tumor such as melanoma, head and neck, liver or kidney cancer.

The chain couples TRBV11-3 to TRBJ2-5; maybe TRBD1 (6 bases). The V gene lost 3 bases and the J gene lost 1 base, with 15 bases spanning the gap. This CDR3 contains 16 residues. Germline V lookup: CDR1 SGHNT, CDR2 YENEEA. The CDR3 region is CASSFELQGSQETQYF. The CDR3 DNA reads TGTGCCAGCAGCTTTGAACTGCAGGGGAGCCAAGAGACCCAGTACTTC. Full variable domain (outside the CDR3, taken from reference TRBV11-3 and TRBJ2-5): EAGVVQSPRYKIIEKKQPVAFWCNPISGHNTLYWYLQNLGQGPELLIRYENEEAVDDSQLPKDRFSAERLKGVDSTLKIQPAELGDSAVYLCASSFELQGSQETQYFGPGTRLLVL.

This clone was recorded only once. V usage is TRBV7-2 and J usage is TRBJ1-5, with D possibly matching TRBD1 (6 bases). With 6 bases removed from V and 2 bases from J, the gap between germline ends came to 11 bases. Germline V CDR1 and CDR2: SGHTA, FQGNSA. The CDR3 has 14 amino acids. CDR3 region: CASRQGYGNQPQHF. The CDR3 DNA follows: TGTGCCAGCAGACAGGGTTATGGCAATCAGCCCCAGCATTTT.

The rearrangement joins TRBV2 to TRBJ2-2; 7 bases map to TRBD2. The CDR3 sequence is 15 residues long. CDR1 and CDR2 from the germline V gene are SNHLY and FYNNEI. After removal of 2 bases from V and 5 bases from J, the junction contained 5 bases not matched to a gene. In DNA, the CDR3 is TGTGCCAGCAGTGAAACGACTAGCCCTACCGGGGAGCTGTTTTTT. Protein sequence: CASSETTSPTGELFF.

This chain joins TRBV28 and TRBJ2-4; 8 nucleotides align to TRBD2. The germline gives CDR1 MDHEN, CDR2 SYDVKM. The V gene end was trimmed by 2 bases and the J gene end by 5 bases; junction bases not matched to a gene: 11. The CDR3 sequence is 17 residues long. The CDR3 reads CASSLSMGAGAENIQYF. The CDR3 DNA follows: TGTGCCAGCAGTTTAAGTATGGGAGCGGGAGCTGAAAACATTCAGTACTTC.

CDR3: CASSLGQKTGADTQYF. The CDR3 nucleotides read TGTGCCAGCAGCTTAGGACAGAAGACGGGAGCAGATACGCAGTATTTT. The chain couples TRBV11-2 to TRBJ2-3; the D gene is possibly TRBD2 (6 bases). V lost 1 base and J lost 4, with 15 bases in between. There are 16 residues in the CDR3. Per germline, CDR1 SGHAT and CDR2 FQNNGV.